These 8 T cell receptor beta chains were sequenced from one sample in a study of T cells in Graves' hyperthyroidism and ophthalmopathy. TCR beta CDR3 sequences were amplified from RNA transcripts. RT-PCR in the first round (using the HTBI primer set) targeted the TCR CDR3. Via MiXCR, TCRdb re-called the multiplex PCR reads, giving one row per CDR3 protein. The table has around 250,000 distinct CDR3 sequences, 24% seen once. The specimen sequenced was blood. The receptors were sampled from a middle-aged woman with Graves' ophthalmopathy.

The sample holds many counts of this clonotype. The chain employs TRBV9 and TRBJ2-5; 9 bases line up with TRBD2. The CDR3 extends over 17 amino acids. With 0 bases clipped from V and 0 bases from J, the junction kept 6 bases outside the gene matches. CDR1 is SGDLS and CDR2 is YYNGEE in the germline V gene. This CDR3 is CASSVASSGTYQETQYF. The DNA of the CDR3 is TGTGCCAGCAGCGTAGCTTCTAGCGGGACTTACCAAGAGACCCAGTACTTC.

This clonotype was found a few times. The chain links TRBV28 to TRBJ2-7, with 9 nucleotides matching TRBD1. The CDR3 has 16 residues. The germline gives CDR1 MDHEN, CDR2 SYDVKM. V was pared by 1 base and J by 6 bases, with 10 bases of the junction left unmatched. CDR3 nucleotide sequence: TGTGCCAGCAGTTTATCCGGGACAGGGTTGTCGTCCGAGCAGTACTTC. Translated, it gives CASSLSGTGLSSEQYF.

This clonotype was detected ten times or more. This chain uses TRBV28 with TRBJ2-7; a weak D match, TRBD1 (5 bases). From germline, CDR1 is MDHEN and CDR2 SYDVKM. This CDR3 spans 14 amino acids. The V end lost 4 bases, the J end lost 2 bases, and 12 bases lay between the germline ends. The CDR3 bases are TGTGCCAGCAGTTCCCAGGGCCTTGCCTACGAGCAGTACTTC. This codes for CASSSQGLAYEQYF.

The chain employs TRBV15 and TRBJ2-5; the match to TRBD1 covers 7 bases. The CDR3 has 16 residues. The V gene end was trimmed by 3 bases and the J gene end by 1 base; junction bases not matched to a gene: 8. CDR1 and CDR2 (germline): LNHNV, YYDKDF (reference sequence). The CDR3 here is CATSSGDSDPQETQYF. The CDR3 coding sequence is TGTGCCACCAGCAGTGGGGACAGTGACCCCCAAGAGACCCAGTACTTC.

CDR3 region: CAWRRDLAYEAFF. The CDR3 DNA is TGTGCCTGGAGGCGGGATCTTGCCTACGAAGCTTTCTTT. The chain carries TRBV30 and TRBJ1-1, with unresolved D. The V and J ends lost 3 bases and 8 bases respectively, with 16 bases between them. The CDR3 is made up of 13 amino acids. The V gene's germline CDR1 is GTSNPN and CDR2 SVGIG (reference sequence).

This clonotype was seen a handful of times. The chain links TRBV4-1 to TRBJ2-7; D may be TRBD1 or TRBD2 (5 bases each). Germline V lookup: CDR1 MGHRA, CDR2 YSYEKL. V dropped 0 bases and J dropped 1 base, with 13 bases sitting between them. The CDR3 spans 16 residues. The CDR3 DNA follows: TGCGCCAGCAGCCAAGATGTACCGGGACCTTCCTACGAGCAGTACTTC. It specifies CASSQDVPGPSYEQYF.

The chain combines TRBV28 with TRBJ2-5; weak D call: TRBD1 (5 bases). In germline, CDR1 is MDHEN, CDR2 SYDVKM. The CDR3 is 12 amino acids. V was trimmed by 5 bases and J by 9 bases, leaving 13 bases between them. The CDR3 DNA follows: TGTGCCAGCAGTGTGGAAGGGGTACCCCAGTACTTC. It yields the protein CASSVEGVPQYF.

Concerning this clonotype: A much larger clone is a single base away; this may be a read error. Written as DNA, the CDR3 is TGTGCCAGCTCACCTGAGGGGAGTCAGACCCAGCATTTT. This encodes CASSPEGSQTQHF. The V and J genes are TRBV18 and TRBJ1-5, with D possibly matching TRBD1 (5 bases). CDR1 and CDR2 (germline): KGHSH, LQKENI. There are 13 residues in the CDR3.